These 19 T cell receptor beta chains were all obtained from the same sample, sequenced in a study of T cell responses to AZD1222 COVID-19 vaccine. Here immunoSEQ multiplex PCR was the method, and the copy in TCRdb shows in-frame clones only, minus some. Of roughly 130,000 clones in the sample, approximately 83% were seen once. Sample: peripheral blood, taken on day 0 of AZD1222 vaccination. These receptors all stem from an adult in good health.

This chain joins TRBV4-1 and TRBJ2-5; the D is unclear. V dropped 0 bases and J dropped 1 base, with 9 bases sitting between them. CDR1 is MGHRA, CDR2 YSYEKL, per germline. The CDR3 contains 15 residues. For the CDR3, the DNA is TGCGCCAGCAGCCAAGATCGGGCGGCCCAAGAGACCCAGTACTTC. This sequence encodes CASSQDRAAQETQYF.

This clone was seen just once. The chain combines TRBV7-9 with TRBJ1-5, with 8 bases aligning to TRBD1. Germline-derived CDR1 and CDR2 are SEHNR and FQNEAQ (reference sequence). After removal of 2 bases from V and 7 bases from J, the junction contained 13 bases not matched to a gene. The CDR3 runs to 17 residues. The CDR3 region is CASSLNPARGLDQPQHF. The CDR3 coding sequence is TGTGCCAGCAGCTTAAATCCCGCCAGGGGGCTAGACCAGCCCCAGCATTTT.

The gene calls are TRBV7-2 and TRBJ1-4; D may be TRBD1 (6 bases). The CDR3 is 14 amino acids. Germline V gene sequence: CDR1 SGHTA, CDR2 FQGNSA. Trimming took off 5 bases at V and 2 bases at J, with 9 bases between the two ends. CDR3 sequence (DNA): TGTGCCAGCAGCCTCCAGGGGACTAATGAAAAACTGTTTTTT. Residues: CASSLQGTNEKLFF. The full variable domain, completed using reference TRBV7-2 and TRBJ1-4, is GAGVSQSPSNKVTEKGKDVELRCDPISGHTALYWYRQSLGQGLEFLIYFQGNSAPDKSGLPSDRFSAERTGGSVSTLTIQRTQQEDSAVYLCASSLQGTNEKLFFGSGTQLSVL.

The rearrangement links TRBV4-3 to TRBJ1-3, with 7 positions matching TRBD1. CDR1 and CDR2 (germline): LGHNA, YSLEER. The CDR3 runs to 21 residues. After removal of 0 bases from V and 0 bases from J, the junction contained 17 bases not matched to a gene. CDR3 sequence: CASSQDTQTGTAVFSGNTIYF. DNA for the CDR3: TGCGCCAGCAGCCAAGATACCCAGACAGGGACCGCCGTCTTCTCTGGAAACACCATATATTTT.

This chain uses TRBV7-9 with TRBJ1-1; no clear D gene. V lost 4 bases and J 1 base, leaving 13 bases between the germline ends. Germline-derived CDR1 and CDR2 are SEHNR and FQNEAQ (reference sequence). The CDR3 is 15 residues long. CDR3 in DNA: TGTGCCAGCAGCTCGCGTGACGTACCGAACACTGAAGCTTTCTTT. Its protein is CASSSRDVPNTEAFF.

This chain joins TRBV4-1 and TRBJ2-7; D possibly corresponds to TRBD1 (6 bases). The CDR3 totals 15 residues. V was cut by 1 base and J by 5 bases, with 15 bases left in between. CDR1 MGHRA and CDR2 YSYEKL come from the germline V gene. In nucleotides, the CDR3 is TGCGCCAGCAGCCAAGCGGGACAAAATGACGACGAGCAGTACTTC. It codes for CASSQAGQNDDEQYF.

The chain uses TRBV14 and TRBJ1-6; D perhaps matches TRBD1 (6 bases). CDR3 length equals 18 residues. Trimming took 3 bases from V and 2 from J, leaving 17 bases between them. Looked up from germline, CDR1 is SGHDN and CDR2 is FVKESK. Written as DNA, the CDR3 is TGTGCCAGCAGCCAGGGCCCCAGGGGCCCTCCCTATAATTCACCCCTCCACTTT. Its protein is CASSQGPRGPPYNSPLHF. Full variable domain (outside the CDR3, taken from reference TRBV14 and TRBJ1-6): EAGVTQFPSHSVIEKGQTVTLRCDPISGHDNLYWYRRVMGKEIKFLLHFVKESKQDESGMPNNRFLAERTGGTYSTLKVQPAELEDSGVYFCASSQGPRGPPYNSPLHFGNGTRLTVT.

The chain carries TRBV27 and TRBJ2-1; D is unclear. Between the trimmed V and J ends, which lost 3 bases and 0 bases, there was a span of 12 bases. Per the germline V gene, CDR1 is MNHEY and CDR2 is SMNVEV (reference sequence). The CDR3 covers 16 residues. DNA of the CDR3: TGTGCCAGCAGTTTTCCAATTGGTTCCTCCTACAATGAGCAGTTCTTC. Encoded protein: CASSFPIGSSYNEQFF.

The V and J genes are TRBV11-2 and TRBJ1-2; possible D gene TRBD1, 6 bases. V was pared by 1 base and J by 7 bases, with 19 bases between. The germline V gene has CDR1 SGHAT and CDR2 FQNNGV. The CDR3 runs 16 residues. Written as DNA, the CDR3 is TGTGCCAGCAGCTTAGGTCCGGGGGCGCAATTGGCTGGCTACACCTTC. Its protein is CASSLGPGAQLAGYTF.

This clone was observed a few times. The rearrangement uses TRBV7-9 and TRBJ1-5; 8 bases line up with TRBD1. Germline lookup yields CDR1 SEHNR and CDR2 FQNEAQ (reference sequence). The CDR3 has 16 residues. J was trimmed by 2 bases and V by 1 base; bases with no gene match: 4. In nucleotides, the CDR3 is TGTGCCAGCAGCTTAGATTCAGGGGGCCGCAATCAGCCCCAGCATTTT. This sequence encodes CASSLDSGGRNQPQHF. Looking up the rest from reference TRBV7-9 and TRBJ1-5 gives the full variable domain: DTGVSQNPRHKITKRGQNVTFRCDPISEHNRLYWYRQTLGQGPEFLTYFQNEAQLEKSRLLSDRFSAERPKGSFSTLEIQRTEQGDSAMYLCASSLDSGGRNQPQHFGDGTRLSIL.

By sample fraction, this clone is medium-sized. The rearrangement links TRBV5-1 to TRBJ1-5; 9 bases map to TRBD1. The germline V gene encodes CDR1 SGHRS and CDR2 YFSETQ. CDR3 size: 14 residues. With V trimmed by 4 bases and J by 7 bases, 6 bases remained unmatched. The CDR3 loop reads CASSPTGGIQPQHF. CDR3 bases: TGCGCCAGCAGCCCTACAGGGGGCATCCAGCCCCAGCATTTT.

CDR3 nucleotide sequence: TGTGCCAGCAGCGTAGGGGGACAGATGAACACTGAAGCTTTCTTT. Its translation: CASSVGGQMNTEAFF. The J gene is TRBJ1-1, the V gene TRBV9, with 7 bases identical to TRBD1. V was clipped by 0 bases and J by 0 bases; unmatched bases: 2. The CDR3 sequence is 15 residues long. Germline loops: CDR1 SGDLS, CDR2 YYNGEE.

This chain links TRBV19 with TRBJ2-3, with D perhaps matching TRBD1 or TRBD2 (5 bases each). The CDR3 contains 16 residues. CDR1 is LNHDA, CDR2 SQIVND, per germline (reference sequence). V shed 3 bases and J shed 2 bases, with 15 bases lying between them. The CDR3 DNA follows: TGTGCCAGTAGTATGGCCGGGGCGGGTTTCACAGATACGCAGTATTTT. Its translation is CASSMAGAGFTDTQYF.

This sequence joins TRBV6-5 and TRBJ1-1; tentative D call: TRBD1 (6 bases). Germline V gene lookup returns CDR1 MNHEY and CDR2 SVGAGI. V was pared by 7 bases and J by 5 bases, with 11 bases between. The CDR3 is made up of 12 amino acids. This chain's CDR3 is CASKGGWTEAFF. Written as DNA, the CDR3 is TGTGCCAGCAAGGGGGGATGGACTGAAGCTTTCTTT.

J is TRBJ1-3 and V is TRBV7-2; D might be TRBD1 (5 bases). V was clipped by 5 bases and J by 2 bases, with 13 bases between them. The CDR3 spans 15 residues. Germline loops: CDR1 SGHTA, CDR2 FQGNSA. CDR3 bases: TGTGCCAGCAGCCCCTTTCAGGGAGCTGGAAACACCATATATTTT. Translated, it gives CASSPFQGAGNTIYF.

The V and J genes are TRBV29-1 and TRBJ1-5; 9 nucleotides align to TRBD1. J lost 2 bases, V lost 7 bases, and 3 bases had no gene match. In germline, CDR1 is SQVTM, CDR2 ANQGSEA. This CDR3 region has 13 residues. CDR3 amino acids: CSARDRGNQPQHF. The CDR3 region has the DNA TGCAGCGCCCGGGACAGGGGCAATCAGCCCCAGCATTTT.

The chain is built from TRBV7-6 and TRBJ1-1; TRBD1 might be the D (5 bases). CDR1 SGHVS and CDR2 FNYEAQ come from the germline V gene. V gave up 2 bases and J gave up 4 bases, with 17 bases separating them. CDR3 length equals 16 residues. CDR3 coding DNA: TGTGCCAGCAGCTTATTTCCAGCAGGTAGGGGCACTGAAGCTTTCTTT. It encodes CASSLFPAGRGTEAFF.

The CDR3 coding sequence is TGTGCCAGGCCTAGTAGGGGACGGACTCATGAAAAACTGTTTTTT. Translated, it gives CARPSRGRTHEKLFF. The chain is built from TRBV11-3 and TRBJ1-4; D perhaps matches TRBD1 (5 bases). This CDR3 spans 15 amino acids. Trimming pared 9 bases from V and 6 bases from J, leaving 20 bases between. Germline V lookup: CDR1 SGHNT, CDR2 YENEEA.

The rearrangement uses TRBV5-1 and TRBJ2-4, with D perhaps matching TRBD1 (6 bases). This CDR3 spans 15 amino acids. From germline, CDR1 is SGHRS and CDR2 YFSETQ. The germline V and J ends were trimmed by 0 bases and 3 bases, with 10 bases remaining between them. Here the CDR3 reads CASSLDAGVKNIQYF. The CDR3 bases are TGCGCCAGCAGCTTGGATGCAGGGGTCAAAAACATTCAGTACTTC.